The 16 T cell receptor beta chains reported below all come from one sample, sequenced in a study of long-term antiretroviral therapy in people with HIV (dated by TCRdb to 2021 to 2024). Sequencing of the TRB variable region was done with the immunoSEQ hsTCRB v3.0 assay at survey level resolution. The table was pulled from immuneACCESS by TCRdb, which kept in-frame rearrangements only. Such tables lose some clones; where checked, under half of the loss comes from unresolved V genes, and the rest has no known cause. The sample table records about 24,000 clones; approximately 80% of these occur just once. The ten largest clones add up to roughly a sixth of the sample. Sequenced material: unsorted PBMCs, taken at the start of antiretroviral therapy, before treatment. The origin of the receptors is a woman under 30 with HIV.

This chain connects TRBV27 to TRBJ2-2; 8 nucleotides align to TRBD1. V lost 5 bases, J lost 7 bases, and 12 bases stayed unmatched. Germline assignment: CDR1 MNHEY and CDR2 SMNVEV (reference sequence). There are 16 residues in the CDR3. DNA for the CDR3: TGTGCCAGCAGTATAGGACAGGGACTCTCCATCGGGGAGCTGTTTTTT. Protein product: CASSIGQGLSIGELFF.

The gene calls are TRBV4-3 and TRBJ2-1, with D possibly being TRBD1 (6 bases). The CDR3 has 16 residues. CDR1 and CDR2 from the germline V gene are LGHNA and YSLEER. V lost 1 base and J lost 6, with 16 bases in between. The CDR3 bases are TGCGCCAGCAGCCAAGGGGCAGGGGCCCTTTCCAATGAGCAGTTCTTC. It is translated as CASSQGAGALSNEQFF.

V gene TRBV29-1 combines with J gene TRBJ2-3, with 10 positions matching TRBD2. V shed 7 bases and J 0 bases; nucleotides not matched to a gene: 7. The CDR3 contains 15 residues. From germline, CDR1 is SQVTM and CDR2 ANQGSEA. CDR3 region: CSARTSGTSTDTQYF. CDR3 sequence (DNA): TGCAGCGCTAGGACTAGCGGAACTAGCACAGATACGCAGTATTTT.

This chain links TRBV11-2 with TRBJ1-2, with D possibly TRBD1 on 6 matching bases. V lost 5 bases, J lost 8 bases, and 21 bases lay in between. Germline V CDR1 and CDR2: SGHAT, FQNNGV. The CDR3 spans 15 residues. In DNA, the CDR3 is TGTGCCAGCAGCGGGCAGGGGCTCCCCAGGGAAGGCTACACCTTC. Protein product: CASSGQGLPREGYTF.

The chain couples TRBV2 to TRBJ1-5; TRBD1 is a possible D gene (6 bases). CDR3 length equals 14 residues. The germline gives CDR1 SNHLY, CDR2 FYNNEI. The V end was cut by 6 bases, the J end by 2 bases, with 11 bases between. CDR3 in amino acids: CASSSQGGNQPQHF. CDR3 nucleotide sequence: TGTGCCAGCAGCTCACAGGGCGGCAATCAGCCCCAGCATTTT.

V gene TRBV6-5 combines with J gene TRBJ1-1; D remains ambiguous. Trimming cost V 9 bases and J 0 bases, with 17 bases left between them. Per germline, CDR1 MNHEY and CDR2 SVGAGI. The length of the CDR3 is 15 residues. DNA of the CDR3: TGTGCCAGAGATAGGATGCAGGCGTTGAACACTGAAGCTTTCTTT. It encodes CARDRMQALNTEAFF.

The DNA of the CDR3 is TGTGCCAGCAGCTCCCAGGGCTACGAGCAGTACTTC. This gives the protein CASSSQGYEQYF. The chain combines TRBV13 with TRBJ2-7, with D tentatively TRBD1 (5 bases). CDR1 is PRHDT and CDR2 is FYEKMQ in the germline V gene (reference sequence). There are 12 residues in the CDR3. V shed 4 bases and J shed 3 bases, with 7 bases lying between them.

The genes are TRBV4-2 and TRBJ2-7, with TRBD1 matching 8 bases. Germline CDR1 is LGHNA and CDR2 is YNFKEQ. V shed 4 bases and J 2 bases; nucleotides not matched to a gene: 4. The CDR3 is 14 amino acids. Here the CDR3 reads CASSPGQGTYEQYF. CDR3 nucleotide sequence: TGTGCCAGCAGCCCCGGACAGGGCACCTACGAGCAGTACTTC.

The CDR3 DNA sequence: TGTGCCAGCAGCTTAGAACCGGGACTGGGCAACATTCAGTACTTC. Amino acids: CASSLEPGLGNIQYF. The chain uses TRBV11-3 and TRBJ2-4, with a possible D match to TRBD2 (6 bases). V was cut by 0 bases and J by 7 bases, with 13 bases left in between. Germline CDR1 reads SGHNT; CDR2 reads YENEEA. The CDR3 totals 15 residues. Looking up the rest from reference TRBV11-3 and TRBJ2-4 gives the full variable domain: EAGVVQSPRYKIIEKKQPVAFWCNPISGHNTLYWYLQNLGQGPELLIRYENEEAVDDSQLPKDRFSAERLKGVDSTLKIQPAELGDSAVYLCASSLEPGLGNIQYFGAGTRLSVL.

The chain carries TRBV5-8 and TRBJ1-2; no firm D call. V shed 3 bases and J shed 3 bases, with 9 bases lying between them. Germline CDR1 and CDR2: SGHTS and YDEGEE. The CDR3 has 13 residues. CDR3 sequence (DNA): TGTGCCAGCAGCTCTCGCCGGGACTATGGCTACACCTTC. The encoded protein is CASSSRRDYGYTF.

J is TRBJ1-1 and V is TRBV19; 7 bases are a match to TRBD1. The ends lost 6 bases at V and 6 bases at J; junction bases unmatched: 13. CDR1 is LNHDA and CDR2 is SQIVND in the germline V gene (reference sequence). The CDR3 is made up of 15 amino acids. CDR3 sequence reads: CASRNPGQLSPEAFF. Written as DNA, the CDR3 is TGTGCCAGTAGAAACCCGGGACAGCTTTCGCCTGAAGCTTTCTTT.

The V call is TRBV19, the J call TRBJ1-6; 8 positions match TRBD1. With V trimmed by 8 bases and J by 8 bases, 14 bases remained unmatched. This CDR3 is 16 amino acids long. Looked up from germline, CDR1 is LNHDA and CDR2 is SQIVND (reference sequence). The CDR3 reads CASRTRDGQGDSPLHF. The DNA of the CDR3 is TGTGCCAGTCGTACAAGGGACGGACAGGGCGATTCACCCCTCCACTTT. The full variable domain, with the rest looked up from reference TRBV19 and TRBJ1-6, is DGGITQSPKYLFRKEGQNVTLSCEQNLNHDAMYWYRQDPGQGLRLIYYSQIVNDFQKGDIAEGYSVSREKKESFPLTVTSAQKNPTAFYLCASRTRDGQGDSPLHFGNGTRLTVT.

This clone was picked up one time. V and J are TRBV19 and TRBJ1-1, with D possibly being TRBD1 (6 bases). V lost 6 bases, J lost 1 base, and 9 bases lay in between. The CDR3 is 13 amino acids. Germline V gene lookup returns CDR1 LNHDA and CDR2 SQIVND (reference sequence). The CDR3 loop reads CASRIQGNTEAFF. In nucleotides, the CDR3 is TGTGCCAGTAGAATACAGGGGAACACTGAAGCTTTCTTT.

The V and J genes are TRBV6-5 and TRBJ2-7; 13 bases are a match to TRBD2. J gave up 7 bases and V 5 bases, and 8 bases lay outside the gene matches. Germline CDR1 reads MNHEY; CDR2 reads SVGAGI. There are 15 residues in the CDR3. The CDR3 region has the DNA TGTGCCAGCAGTCCTTCCCCGGGACTAGCGGGAGAGCAGTACTTC. Protein: CASSPSPGLAGEQYF.

The rearrangement joins TRBV7-9 to TRBJ1-5; 7 bases agree with TRBD1. With V trimmed by 4 bases and J by 6 bases, 6 bases remained unmatched. Germline CDR1 reads SEHNR; CDR2 reads FQNEAQ (reference sequence). This CDR3 has 14 residues. As DNA, the CDR3 is TGTGCCAGCAGCTCCGGGACAGACTCTCAGCCCCAGCATTTT. It specifies CASSSGTDSQPQHF.

The genes are TRBV2 and TRBJ2-6; D is uncertain. V lost 6 bases and J 1 base, leaving 7 bases between the germline ends. Per germline, CDR1 SNHLY and CDR2 FYNNEI. This CDR3 contains 14 residues. CDR3 sequence reads: CASSIRSGANVLTF. CDR3 DNA sequence: TGTGCCAGCAGCATCAGATCTGGGGCCAACGTCCTGACTTTC.